Listed below are T cell receptor beta chains from one sample, sequenced in a study of patients and donors after allogeneic stem cell transplantation. TCRdb re-analysed the RT-PCR reads in MiXCR, keeping a single row per CDR3 protein. The table includes some 880,000 distinct CDR3 sequences, roughly 18% detected once. Sequenced sample: blood, either unsorted or a sorted T cell fraction (not recorded which). Receptors originate from a human donor who was either an allogeneic HSCT recipient or a stem cell or donor lymphocyte infusion donor (not recorded which). It is not recorded whose cells these are; they may come from a transplant donor. The CDR3 runs from the conserved cysteine through the conserved F or W. D genes are given only for firm matches. Not all rows give a size; the values are once, few, many and, for expanded clones, a class.

V: TRBV7-6
size: .
J: TRBJ2-3
D: TRBD1
CDR3: CASSSPYRGRADTQYF
DNA: TGTGCCAGCAGCTCCCCTTATAGGGGGCGGGCAGATACGCAGTATTTT

V: TRBV12-3/TRBV12-4
size: few
J: TRBJ2-5
D: .
CDR3: CASSPRDPRETQYF
DNA: TGTGCCAGCAGTCCCCGGGACCCCCGGGAGACCCAGTACTTC

V: TRBV5-1
size: few
J: TRBJ1-5
D: .
CDR3: CASSTHGAVPSNQPQHF
DNA: TGCGCCAGCAGCACTCACGGGGCAGTTCCCAGCAATCAGCCCCAGCATTTT

V: TRBV20-1
size: few
J: TRBJ2-1
D: TRBD2
CDR3: CSAPPDGRSYNEQFF
DNA: TGCAGTGCTCCCCCTGACGGGAGGTCCTACAATGAGCAGTTCTTC

V: TRBV24-1
size: .
J: TRBJ2-6
D: .
CDR3: CATSDPSGVGANVLTF
DNA: TGTGCCACCAGTGACCCTTCAGGGGTAGGGGCCAACGTCCTGACTTTC

V: TRBV4-2
size: many
J: TRBJ2-5
D: .
CDR3: CASSQGGSGETQYF
DNA: TGTGCCAGCAGCCAAGGCGGGTCTGGAGAGACCCAGTACTTC

V: TRBV7-9
size: many
J: TRBJ2-3
D: .
CDR3: CASSLKADTQYF
DNA: TGTGCCAGCAGCTTGAAGGCAGATACGCAGTATTTT

V: TRBV9
size: .
J: TRBJ2-2
D: TRBD2
CDR3: CASSEGLAGSANTGELFF
DNA: TGTGCCAGCAGCGAGGGACTAGCGGGCTCCGCGAACACCGGGGAGCTGTTTTTT

V: TRBV2
size: few
J: TRBJ2-5
D: .
CDR3: CASSETRTRKETQYF
DNA: TGTGCCAGCAGTGAAACAAGGACTCGAAAAGAGACCCAGTACTTC

V: TRBV4-2
size: .
J: TRBJ2-7
D: .
CDR3: CASSQEGYYEQYF
DNA: TGTGCCAGCAGCCAAGAGGGGTACTACGAGCAGTACTTC

V: TRBV2
size: few
J: TRBJ1-5
D: .
CDR3: CASSEAGGRGDQPQHF
DNA: TGTGCCAGCAGTGAAGCTGGGGGCCGGGGAGATCAGCCCCAGCATTTT

V: TRBV3-1
size: .
J: TRBJ1-1
D: TRBD1
CDR3: CASSQGDREAFF
DNA: TGTGCCAGCAGCCAAGGGGACAGGGAAGCTTTCTTT

V: TRBV20-1
size: few
J: TRBJ2-2
D: .
CDR3: CSARDLQGGGTGELFF
DNA: TGCAGTGCTAGAGATTTGCAGGGAGGGGGGACCGGGGAGCTGTTTTTT